The subject of this entry is one TCR beta chain. As handled by the study authors: Amplification from reference gene primers served as the basis for estimated nucleated cell counts. Only in-frame clones appear in the TCRdb table, and some are missing; sequencing was by immunoSEQ multiplex PCR. The V and J calls and clone size are taken from that table; D and trimming were inferred from the DNA. Seen here are 200,000 to 250,000 clones, roughly nine tenths observed once, and the top ten hold 6.2%. This sample was taken from a study of blood T cell repertoires in COVID-19. Looking at the study overall: Donors in the United States, Italy and Spain gave samples during acute or convalescent COVID-19. Sample material is recorded as cDNA or gDNA derived from T cells, B-cell-depleted T cells, or PBMCs.

The V and J ends lost 3 bases and 6 bases, in that order; junction bases with no gene match: 11. CDR1 and CDR2 from the germline V gene are MNHEY and SVGEGT. The CDR3 length is 16 residues. The sample taken for sequencing was peripheral blood. This receptor was taken from a man aged 55 to 70 with acute or convalescent COVID-19. This chain joins TRBV6-2 or TRBV6-3 and TRBJ1-2; 9 bases are a match to TRBD1. This CDR3 is CASSYRILQGAHGYTF. The CDR3, as DNA: TGTGCCAGCAGTTATCGGATCTTACAGGGGGCGCATGGCTACACCTTC.